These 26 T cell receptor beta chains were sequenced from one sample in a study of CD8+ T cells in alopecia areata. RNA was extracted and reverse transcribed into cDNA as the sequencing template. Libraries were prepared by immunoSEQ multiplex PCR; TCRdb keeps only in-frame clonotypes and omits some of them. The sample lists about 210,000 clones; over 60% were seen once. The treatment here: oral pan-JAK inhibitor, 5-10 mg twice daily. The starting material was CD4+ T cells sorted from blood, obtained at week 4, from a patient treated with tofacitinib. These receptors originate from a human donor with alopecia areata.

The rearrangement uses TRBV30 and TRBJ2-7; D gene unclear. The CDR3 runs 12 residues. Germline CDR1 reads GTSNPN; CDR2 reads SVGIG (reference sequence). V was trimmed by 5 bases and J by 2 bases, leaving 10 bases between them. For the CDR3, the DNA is TGTGCCTGGGGCAGAACGGCCTACGAGCAGTACTTC. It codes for CAWGRTAYEQYF.

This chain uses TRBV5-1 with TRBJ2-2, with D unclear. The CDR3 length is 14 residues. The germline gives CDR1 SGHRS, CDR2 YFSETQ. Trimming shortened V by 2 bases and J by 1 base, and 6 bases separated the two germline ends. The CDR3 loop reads CASSFPRNTGELFF. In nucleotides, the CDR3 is TGCGCCAGCAGCTTTCCCAGGAACACCGGGGAGCTGTTTTTT.

The CDR3 reads CAWTPGQALVEQYF. The CDR3 coding sequence is TGTGCCTGGACCCCGGGACAGGCTTTGGTGGAGCAGTACTTC. The chain carries TRBV30 and TRBJ2-7; 8 positions match TRBD1. The germline V gene has CDR1 GTSNPN and CDR2 SVGIG (reference sequence). The CDR3 has 14 amino acids. The V and J ends lost 4 bases and 7 bases, in that order; junction bases with no gene match: 12.

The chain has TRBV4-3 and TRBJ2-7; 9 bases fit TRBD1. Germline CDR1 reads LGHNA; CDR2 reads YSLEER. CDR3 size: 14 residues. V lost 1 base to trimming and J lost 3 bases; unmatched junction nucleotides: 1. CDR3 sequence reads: CASSQGTGDYEQYF. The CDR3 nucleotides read TGCGCCAGCAGCCAAGGGACAGGGGACTACGAGCAGTACTTC.

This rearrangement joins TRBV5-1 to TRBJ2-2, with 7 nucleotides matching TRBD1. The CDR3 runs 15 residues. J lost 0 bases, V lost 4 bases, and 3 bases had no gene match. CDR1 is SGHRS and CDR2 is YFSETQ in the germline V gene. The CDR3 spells CASSKGQANTGELFF. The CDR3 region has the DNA TGCGCCAGCAGCAAAGGACAGGCGAACACCGGGGAGCTGTTTTTT.

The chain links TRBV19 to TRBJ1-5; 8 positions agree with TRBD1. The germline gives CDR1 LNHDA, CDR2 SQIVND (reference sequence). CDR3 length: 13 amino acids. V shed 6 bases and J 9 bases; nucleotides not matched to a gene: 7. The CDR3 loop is CASRDRGLSPQHF. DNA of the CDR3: TGTGCCAGTAGAGACAGGGGATTGTCGCCCCAGCATTTT. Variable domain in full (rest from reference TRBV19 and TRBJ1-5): DGGITQSPKYLFRKEGQNVTLSCEQNLNHDAMYWYRQDPGQGLRLIYYSQIVNDFQKGDIAEGYSVSREKKESFPLTVTSAQKNPTAFYLCASRDRGLSPQHFGDGTRLSIL.

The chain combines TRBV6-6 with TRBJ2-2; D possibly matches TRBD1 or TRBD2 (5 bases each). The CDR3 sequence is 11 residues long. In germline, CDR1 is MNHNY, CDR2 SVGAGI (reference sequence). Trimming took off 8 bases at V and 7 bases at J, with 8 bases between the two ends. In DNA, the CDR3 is TGTGCCAGCCGTGGGGGCGGGGAGCTGTTTTTT. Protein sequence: CASRGGGELFF.

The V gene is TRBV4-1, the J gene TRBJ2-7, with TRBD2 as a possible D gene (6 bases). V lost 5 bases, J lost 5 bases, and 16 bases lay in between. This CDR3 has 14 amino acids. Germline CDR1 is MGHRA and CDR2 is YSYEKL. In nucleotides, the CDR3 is TGCGCCAGCAGCGCCGAGGCTAGCGTTAACGAGCAGTACTTC. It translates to CASSAEASVNEQYF.

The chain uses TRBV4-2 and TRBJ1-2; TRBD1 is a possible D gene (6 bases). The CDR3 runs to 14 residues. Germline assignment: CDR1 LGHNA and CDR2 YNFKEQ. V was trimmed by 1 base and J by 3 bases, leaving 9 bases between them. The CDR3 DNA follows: TGTGCCAGCAGCCAAGGAAGGACAGACTATGGCTACACCTTC. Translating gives CASSQGRTDYGYTF.

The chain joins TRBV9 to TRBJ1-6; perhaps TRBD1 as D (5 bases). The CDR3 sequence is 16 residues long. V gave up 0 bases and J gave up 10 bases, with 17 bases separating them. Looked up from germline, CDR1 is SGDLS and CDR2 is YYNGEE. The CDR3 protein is CASSVGAGPDLSPLHF. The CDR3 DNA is TGTGCCAGCAGCGTAGGAGCAGGGCCCGATTTGTCACCCCTCCACTTT.

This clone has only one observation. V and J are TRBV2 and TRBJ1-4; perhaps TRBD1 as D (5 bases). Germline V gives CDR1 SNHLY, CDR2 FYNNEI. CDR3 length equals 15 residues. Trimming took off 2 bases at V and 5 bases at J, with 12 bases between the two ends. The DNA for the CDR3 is TGTGCCAGCAGTGAATATGGGGGAGGGAATGAAAAACTGTTTTTT. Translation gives CASSEYGGGNEKLFF. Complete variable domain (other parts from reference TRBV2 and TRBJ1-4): EPEVTQTPSHQVTQMGQEVILRCVPISNHLYFYWYRQILGQKVEFLVSFYNNEISEKSEIFDDQFSVERPDGSNFTLKIRSTKLEDSAMYFCASSEYGGGNEKLFFGSGTQLSVL.

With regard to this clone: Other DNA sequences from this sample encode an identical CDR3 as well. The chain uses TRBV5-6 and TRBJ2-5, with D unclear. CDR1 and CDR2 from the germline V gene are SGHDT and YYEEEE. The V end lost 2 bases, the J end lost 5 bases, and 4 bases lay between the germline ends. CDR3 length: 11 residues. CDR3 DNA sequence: TGTGCCAGCAGCTTTGAGGAGACCCAGTACTTC. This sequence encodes CASSFEETQYF.

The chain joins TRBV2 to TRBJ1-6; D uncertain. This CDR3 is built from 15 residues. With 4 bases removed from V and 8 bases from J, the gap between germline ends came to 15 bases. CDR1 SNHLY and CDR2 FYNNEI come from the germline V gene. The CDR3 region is CASSVRPTEDSPLHF. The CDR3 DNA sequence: TGTGCCAGCAGTGTTCGTCCTACGGAAGATTCACCCCTCCACTTT.

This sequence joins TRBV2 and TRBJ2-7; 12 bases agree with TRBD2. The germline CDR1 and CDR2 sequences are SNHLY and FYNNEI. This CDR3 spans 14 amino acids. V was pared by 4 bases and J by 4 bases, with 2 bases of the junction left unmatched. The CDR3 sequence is CASSGLAGVYEQYF. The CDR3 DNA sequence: TGTGCCAGCAGTGGACTAGCGGGGGTGTACGAGCAGTACTTC.

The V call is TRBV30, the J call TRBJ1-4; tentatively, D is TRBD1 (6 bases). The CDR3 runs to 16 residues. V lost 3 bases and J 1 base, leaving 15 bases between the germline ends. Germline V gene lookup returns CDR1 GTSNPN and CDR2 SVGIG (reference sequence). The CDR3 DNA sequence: TGTGCCTGGAGGATAGGGGGGCGAGGAACTAATGAAAAACTGTTTTTT. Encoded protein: CAWRIGGRGTNEKLFF.

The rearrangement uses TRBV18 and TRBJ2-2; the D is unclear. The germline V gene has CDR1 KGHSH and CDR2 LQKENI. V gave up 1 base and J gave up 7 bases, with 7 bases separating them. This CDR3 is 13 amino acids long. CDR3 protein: CASSPQGIGELFF. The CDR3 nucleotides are TGTGCCAGCTCACCACAGGGAATCGGGGAGCTGTTTTTT.

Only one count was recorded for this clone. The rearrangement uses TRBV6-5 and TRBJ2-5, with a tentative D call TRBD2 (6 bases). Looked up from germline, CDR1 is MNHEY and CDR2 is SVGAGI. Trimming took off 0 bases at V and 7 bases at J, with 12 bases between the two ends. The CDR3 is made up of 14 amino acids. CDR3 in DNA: TGTGCCAGCAGTTACTCACGCGGGGACGGGACCCAGTACTTC. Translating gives CASSYSRGDGTQYF.

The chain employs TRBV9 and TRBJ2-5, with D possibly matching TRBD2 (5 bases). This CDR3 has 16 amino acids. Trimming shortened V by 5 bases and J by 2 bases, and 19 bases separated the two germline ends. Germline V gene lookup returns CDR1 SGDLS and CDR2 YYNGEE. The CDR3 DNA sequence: TGTGCCAGCAGAGGAGGAACGAAGGTCCCTCAAGAGACCCAGTACTTC. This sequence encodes CASRGGTKVPQETQYF.

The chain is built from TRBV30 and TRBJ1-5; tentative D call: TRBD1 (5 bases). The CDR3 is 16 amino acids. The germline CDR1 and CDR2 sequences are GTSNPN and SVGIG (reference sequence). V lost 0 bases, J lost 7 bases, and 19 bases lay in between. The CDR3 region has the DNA TGTGCCTGGAGTGTATCGGCAGGGTTTAACCGGCAGCCCCAGCATTTT. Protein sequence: CAWSVSAGFNRQPQHF.

The CDR3 DNA reads as TGTGCCAGCACAGCGACGGCGGGGCTTGTTGAGCAGTTCTTC. Translated, it gives CASTATAGLVEQFF. This chain connects TRBV13 to TRBJ2-1; TRBD2 might be the D (6 bases). Germline lookup yields CDR1 PRHDT and CDR2 FYEKMQ (reference sequence). Trimming stripped 7 bases from V and 9 bases from J, with 19 bases between. CDR3 size: 14 residues.

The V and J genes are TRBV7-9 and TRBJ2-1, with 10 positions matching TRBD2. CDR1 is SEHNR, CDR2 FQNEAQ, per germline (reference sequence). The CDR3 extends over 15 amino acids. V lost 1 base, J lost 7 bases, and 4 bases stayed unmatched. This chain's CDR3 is CASSLDGTSANEQFF. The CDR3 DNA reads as TGTGCCAGCAGCTTAGATGGGACTAGCGCGAATGAGCAGTTCTTC.

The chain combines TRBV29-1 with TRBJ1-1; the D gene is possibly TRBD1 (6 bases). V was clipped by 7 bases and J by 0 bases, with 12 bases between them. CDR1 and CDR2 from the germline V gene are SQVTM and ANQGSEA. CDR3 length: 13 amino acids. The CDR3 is CSGFDRLNTEAFF. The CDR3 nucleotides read TGCAGCGGATTCGACAGGTTGAACACTGAAGCTTTCTTT.

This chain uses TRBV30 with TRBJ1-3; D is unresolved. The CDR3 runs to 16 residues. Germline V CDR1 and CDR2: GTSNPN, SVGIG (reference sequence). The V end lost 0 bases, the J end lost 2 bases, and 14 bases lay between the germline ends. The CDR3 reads CAWSVPGSLPGNTIYF. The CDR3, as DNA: TGTGCCTGGAGTGTCCCGGGCTCGCTACCTGGAAACACCATATATTTT.

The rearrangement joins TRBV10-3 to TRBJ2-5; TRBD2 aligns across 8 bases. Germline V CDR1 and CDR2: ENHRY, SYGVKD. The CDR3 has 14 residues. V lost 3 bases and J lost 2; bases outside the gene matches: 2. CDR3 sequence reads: CAISDKRGQETQYF. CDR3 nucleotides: TGTGCCATCAGTGATAAGCGGGGGCAAGAGACCCAGTACTTC.

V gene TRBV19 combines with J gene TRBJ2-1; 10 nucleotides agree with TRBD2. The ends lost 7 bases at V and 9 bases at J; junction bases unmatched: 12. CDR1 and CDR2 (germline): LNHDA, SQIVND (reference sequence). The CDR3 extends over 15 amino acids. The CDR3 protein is CASKPSGGDWGEQFF. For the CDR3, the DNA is TGTGCCAGTAAGCCTAGCGGGGGCGATTGGGGTGAGCAGTTCTTC.

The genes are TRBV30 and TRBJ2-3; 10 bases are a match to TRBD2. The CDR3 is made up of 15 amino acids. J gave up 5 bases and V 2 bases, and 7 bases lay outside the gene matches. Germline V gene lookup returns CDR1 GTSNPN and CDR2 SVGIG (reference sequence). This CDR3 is CAWSFSGGAGDTQYF. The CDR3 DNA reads TGTGCCTGGAGTTTCAGCGGGGGGGCAGGAGATACGCAGTATTTT.